This passage covers 26 T cell receptor beta chains from one sample sequenced in a study of blood T cell repertoires in COVID-19. Measured with immunoSEQ multiplex PCR; TCRdb has only the in-frame clones, and not every one. This sample carries around 480,000 clones, approximately 88% of them seen once, and the ten largest clones take roughly 13%. Sequencing was done on a sample of peripheral blood. The receptors come from a woman aged 45-59 years with COVID-19, enrolled during active disease.

The V and J genes are TRBV4-1 and TRBJ1-2, with TRBD1 as a possible D gene (6 bases). V lost 1 base, J lost 5 bases, and 17 bases lay in between. CDR1 MGHRA and CDR2 YSYEKL come from the germline V gene. This CDR3 is built from 16 residues. The CDR3 DNA is TGCGCCAGCAGCCAAGGTCTCCAGGGGATAGGTTATGGCTACACCTTC. The encoded protein is CASSQGLQGIGYGYTF.

This rearrangement joins TRBV28 to TRBJ1-4; TRBD1 matches at 8 bases. CDR3 length: 16 residues. Germline V gene sequence: CDR1 MDHEN, CDR2 SYDVKM. J lost 0 bases, V lost 5 bases, and 5 bases had no gene match. The CDR3 DNA sequence: TGTGCCAGCAGTACCAGGGGGCCCTCAACTAATGAAAAACTGTTTTTT. Protein: CASSTRGPSTNEKLFF.

This clone has only a few counts. This chain links TRBV7-9 with TRBJ2-2, with TRBD1 matching 9 bases. Germline CDR1 is SEHNR and CDR2 is FQNEAQ (reference sequence). The CDR3 covers 15 residues. The trim removed 8 bases at V and 6 bases at J, leaving 10 bases unmatched. The CDR3 sequence is CASSPRGQGSGELFF. CDR3 sequence (DNA): TGTGCCAGCTCCCCCAGGGGACAGGGTTCCGGGGAGCTGTTTTTT.

The rearrangement links TRBV6-2 or TRBV6-3 to TRBJ2-1; D unclear. Germline-derived CDR1 and CDR2 are MNHEY and SVGEGT. The CDR3 spans 14 residues. Trimming removed 0 bases at V and 6 bases at J, with 9 bases between. DNA of the CDR3: TGTGCCAGCAGTTACTCATGGCCCCCCAATGAGCAGTTCTTC. Its protein is CASSYSWPPNEQFF.

CDR3 sequence: CASRLSPGGNTEAFF. The CDR3 region has the DNA TGTGCCAGTAGACTATCCCCAGGGGGCAACACTGAAGCTTTCTTT. V usage is TRBV19 and J usage is TRBJ1-1; 8 nucleotides line up with TRBD1. V lost 6 bases and J lost 2; bases outside the gene matches: 8. This CDR3 is built from 15 residues. CDR1 is LNHDA, CDR2 SQIVND, per germline (reference sequence).

The chain is built from TRBV4-2 and TRBJ2-1; the match to TRBD1 covers 9 bases. With 4 bases clipped from V and 7 bases from J, the junction kept 5 bases outside the gene matches. Per the germline V gene, CDR1 is LGHNA and CDR2 is YNFKEQ. The CDR3 covers 14 residues. The CDR3 region has the DNA TGTGCCAGCAGCCGGGACAGGGTGGGGAATGAGCAGTTCTTC. It encodes CASSRDRVGNEQFF.

The genes are TRBV9 and TRBJ1-2; D is perhaps TRBD1 (6 bases). V lost 0 bases, J lost 0 bases, and 15 bases lay in between. Germline loops: CDR1 SGDLS, CDR2 YYNGEE. This CDR3 region has 17 residues. CDR3 in DNA: TGTGCCAGCAGCGTAGCCGCTCAGGGGAATTCTAACTATGGCTACACCTTC. Protein: CASSVAAQGNSNYGYTF.

The rearrangement links TRBV12-5 to TRBJ1-4; 8 bases match TRBD1. The CDR3 runs 15 residues. Germline V gene sequence: CDR1 LGHNT, CDR2 FRNRAP. V lost 1 base, J lost 8 bases, and 6 bases stayed unmatched. Here the CDR3 DNA reads TGTGCTAGTGGTTTGGGGACAGGGATGGGGGAAAAACTGTTTTTT. It specifies CASGLGTGMGEKLFF. The full variable domain, rest sourced from reference TRBV12-5 and TRBJ1-4, is DARVTQTPRHKVTEMGQEVTMRCQPILGHNTVFWYRQTMMQGLELLAYFRNRAPLDDSGMPKDRFSAEMPDATLATLKIQPSEPRDSAVYFCASGLGTGMGEKLFFGSGTQLSVL.

The chain is built from TRBV4-2 and TRBJ1-4, with D maybe TRBD1 (5 bases). Trimming shortened V by 3 bases and J by 4 bases, and 12 bases separated the two germline ends. CDR3 size: 15 residues. Per the germline V gene, CDR1 is LGHNA and CDR2 is YNFKEQ. The CDR3 loop is CASSHPGTGNEKLFF. Here the CDR3 DNA reads TGTGCCAGCAGCCACCCCGGGACTGGTAATGAAAAACTGTTTTTT.

The chain joins TRBV7-2 to TRBJ1-6, with D possibly matching TRBD1 (6 bases). Germline CDR1 and CDR2: SGHTA and FQGNSA. Trimming shortened V by 2 bases and J by 7 bases, and 12 bases separated the two germline ends. This CDR3 contains 15 residues. The CDR3 nucleotides are TGTGCCAGCAGCTTAAACAGGGTAATGAATTCACCCCTCCACTTT. Its protein product is CASSLNRVMNSPLHF.

The genes are TRBV5-5 and TRBJ1-2; D ambiguous. V was shortened by 4 bases and J by 3 bases, with 10 bases between the two germline ends. CDR1 SGHKS and CDR2 YYEKEE come from the germline V gene (reference sequence). The CDR3 consists of 13 residues. Here the CDR3 reads CASSPGPDYGYTF. Written as DNA, the CDR3 is TGTGCCAGCAGCCCTGGGCCCGACTATGGCTACACCTTC. The whole variable domain, filled in from reference TRBV5-5 and TRBJ1-2, reads DAGVTQSPTHLIKTRGQQVTLRCSPISGHKSVSWYQQVLGQGPQFIFQYYEKEERGRGNFPDRFSARQFPNYSSELNVNALLLGDSALYLCASSPGPDYGYTFGSGTRLTVV.

This clone occurred a few times. The genes are TRBV3-1 (or the pseudogene TRBV3-2) and TRBJ2-5; TRBD1 agrees at 9 bases. The germline gives CDR1 LGHDT, CDR2 YNNKEL (reference sequence). The trim removed 5 bases at V and 2 bases at J, leaving 9 bases unmatched. The CDR3 runs to 16 residues. The CDR3 DNA is TGTGCCAGCAGCGCCGGGACAGGGCAAGTTCAAGAGACCCAGTACTTC. Encoded protein: CASSAGTGQVQETQYF.

The gene calls are TRBV20-1 and TRBJ2-7; D is possibly TRBD1 or TRBD2 (5 bases each). This CDR3 region has 13 residues. Germline CDR1 is DFQATT and CDR2 is SNEGSKA (reference sequence). V lost 4 bases, J lost 4 bases, and 14 bases lay in between. CDR3 sequence: CSAIEGQVYEQYF. DNA for the CDR3: TGCAGTGCTATTGAGGGGCAGGTGTACGAGCAGTACTTC.

CDR3 DNA: TGTGCCAGCAGCTTAGCCGGCAGGGGCGGCGAGCAGTACTTC. This gives the protein CASSLAGRGGEQYF. The chain uses TRBV11-3 and TRBJ2-7; D possibly corresponds to TRBD1 (6 bases). Germline CDR1 is SGHNT and CDR2 is YENEEA. The germline V and J ends were trimmed by 1 base and 6 bases, with 13 bases remaining between them. There are 14 residues in the CDR3.

The V call is TRBV18, the J call TRBJ2-7, with 11 bases lining up with TRBD1. Germline CDR1 and CDR2: KGHSH and LQKENI. This CDR3 comprises 16 residues. Germline trimming cut 5 bases from V and 5 bases from J; bases unmatched to any gene: 11. This chain's CDR3 is CASSTQGQGAYHEQYF. In DNA, the CDR3 is TGTGCCAGCTCAACACAAGGACAGGGGGCTTACCACGAGCAGTACTTC.

The chain uses TRBV27 and TRBJ2-3; 9 positions match TRBD2. The trim removed 3 bases at V and 5 bases at J, leaving 12 bases unmatched. The CDR3 is made up of 17 amino acids. Germline values: CDR1 MNHEY, CDR2 SMNVEV (reference sequence). The CDR3 sequence: CASSFLGRAGGQDTQYF. DNA for the CDR3: TGTGCCAGCAGTTTCCTGGGAAGGGCGGGGGGGCAAGATACGCAGTATTTT.

The chain employs TRBV12-3 or TRBV12-4 and TRBJ2-7; D might be TRBD1 (7 bases). The CDR3 loop spans 12 amino acids. Trimming stripped 5 bases from V and 7 bases from J, with 12 bases between. CDR3 in amino acids: CASSLQGGEQYF. CDR3 nucleotide sequence: TGTGCCAGCAGTCTCCAGGGGGGTGAGCAGTACTTC.

This clone was recorded only once. The J gene is TRBJ1-1, the V gene TRBV5-1, with TRBD1 as a possible D gene (5 bases). The CDR3 has 15 residues. The V and J ends lost 0 bases and 6 bases respectively, with 15 bases between them. The germline gives CDR1 SGHRS, CDR2 YFSETQ. The DNA for the CDR3 is TGCGCCAGCAGCTTGGAAGGCAGGGCGAGTGCTGAAGCTTTCTTT. This encodes CASSLEGRASAEAFF.

This clone showed up just once. The V and J genes are TRBV19 and TRBJ1-4; 8 bases map to TRBD1. CDR1 is LNHDA, CDR2 SQIVND, per germline (reference sequence). This CDR3 region has 16 residues. J was trimmed by 13 bases and V by 5 bases; bases with no gene match: 18. CDR3 region: CASSLSRSDREATLFF. CDR3 in DNA: TGTGCCAGTAGTTTATCCCGCTCGGACAGGGAAGCGACACTGTTTTTT. The whole variable domain, filled in from reference TRBV19 and TRBJ1-4, reads DGGITQSPKYLFRKEGQNVTLSCEQNLNHDAMYWYRQDPGQGLRLIYYSQIVNDFQKGDIAEGYSVSREKKESFPLTVTSAQKNPTAFYLCASSLSRSDREATLFFGSGTQLSVL.

On this clone itself: The same CDR3 is also encoded by other DNA sequences in this sample. V gene TRBV5-1 combines with J gene TRBJ2-7; 9 bases line up with TRBD1. J was trimmed by 3 bases and V by 4 bases; bases with no gene match: 2. The germline CDR1 and CDR2 sequences are SGHRS and YFSETQ. The CDR3 is made up of 13 amino acids. The CDR3: CASSRDRDYEQYF. DNA of the CDR3: TGCGCCAGCAGCCGGGACAGGGACTACGAGCAGTACTTC.

The chain is built from TRBV9 and TRBJ1-5, with D perhaps TRBD1 (5 bases). V dropped 0 bases and J dropped 7 bases, with 11 bases sitting between them. The CDR3 is 14 amino acids. CDR1 is SGDLS, CDR2 YYNGEE, per germline. The DNA of the CDR3 is TGTGCCAGCAGCGTAGATGAGGGGAGGCAGCCCCAGCATTTT. It translates to CASSVDEGRQPQHF.

The CDR3 nucleotides read TGTGCCAGCAGGGCAGGGGTGAACACTGAAGCTTTCTTT. Translated: CASRAGVNTEAFF. This chain joins TRBV12-3 or TRBV12-4 and TRBJ1-1; possible D gene TRBD1, 6 bases. This CDR3 has 13 residues. V was pared by 6 bases and J by 0 bases, with 8 bases between.

The rearrangement links TRBV2 to TRBJ2-2; 11 nucleotides match TRBD2. Trimming removed 6 bases from V and 7 bases from J; junction bases left unmatched: 7. The CDR3 totals 15 residues. Germline V gene data show CDR1 as SNHLY and CDR2 as FYNNEI. The CDR3 bases are TGTGCCAGCAGGCGCATAGCGGGGGGGCGCGGGGAGCTGTTTTTT. Translating it yields CASRRIAGGRGELFF.

CDR3 sequence: CASSLRQGKETQYF. The CDR3 nucleotides are TGTGCCAGCAGCTTGCGACAGGGTAAAGAGACCCAGTACTTC. This chain links TRBV7-9 with TRBJ2-5, with 7 bases fitting TRBD1. The CDR3 sequence is 14 residues long. Germline trimming cut 3 bases from V and 3 bases from J; bases unmatched to any gene: 4. CDR1 and CDR2 from the germline V gene are SEHNR and FQNEAQ (reference sequence).

The chain carries TRBV27 and TRBJ2-5; TRBD2 matches at 9 bases. The CDR3 runs to 18 residues. Trimming cost V 6 bases and J 3 bases; bases outside gene matches: 17. Germline CDR1 reads MNHEY; CDR2 reads SMNVEV (reference sequence). CDR3 coding DNA: TGTGCCAGCAGAAAAAAGGTTAGCGGGGGTGAGAAAGAAGAGACCCAGTACTTC. This codes for CASRKKVSGGEKEETQYF.

This sequence joins TRBV10-2 and TRBJ2-2, with 11 positions matching TRBD2. This CDR3 spans 18 amino acids. The germline CDR1 and CDR2 sequences are WSHSY and SAAADI. The V and J ends lost 8 bases and 3 bases, in that order; junction bases with no gene match: 14. DNA of the CDR3: TGCGCCAGCGTCACAAGGGGTAGCGGGGGGGCGTACACCGGGGAGCTGTTTTTT. It specifies CASVTRGSGGAYTGELFF.